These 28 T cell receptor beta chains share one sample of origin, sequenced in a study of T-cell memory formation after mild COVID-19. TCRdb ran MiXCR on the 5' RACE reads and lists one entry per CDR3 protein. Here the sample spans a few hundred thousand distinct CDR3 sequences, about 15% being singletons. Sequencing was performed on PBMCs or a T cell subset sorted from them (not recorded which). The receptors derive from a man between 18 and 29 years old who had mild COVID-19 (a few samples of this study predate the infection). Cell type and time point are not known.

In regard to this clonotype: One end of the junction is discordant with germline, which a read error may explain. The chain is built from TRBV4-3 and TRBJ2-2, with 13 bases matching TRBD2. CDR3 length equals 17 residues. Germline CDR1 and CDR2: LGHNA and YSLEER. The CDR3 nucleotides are TGCGCCAGCAGCCAAGGGGGACTAGCGGGGCACACCGGGGATCTGTTTTTT. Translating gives CASSQGGLAGHTGDLFF.

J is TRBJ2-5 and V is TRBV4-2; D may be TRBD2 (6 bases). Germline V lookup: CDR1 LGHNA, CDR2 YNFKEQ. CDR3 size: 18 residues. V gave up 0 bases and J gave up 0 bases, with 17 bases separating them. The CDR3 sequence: CASSQELSMAGYQETQYF. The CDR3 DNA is TGTGCCAGCAGCCAAGAGCTCTCAATGGCGGGGTACCAAGAGACCCAGTACTTC.

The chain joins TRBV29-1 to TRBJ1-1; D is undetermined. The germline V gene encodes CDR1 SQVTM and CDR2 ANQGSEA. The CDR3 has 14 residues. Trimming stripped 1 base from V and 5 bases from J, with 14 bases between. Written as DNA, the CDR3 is TGCAGCGTTGAAGGGGGTCCCTCGGGGACTGAAGCTTTCTTT. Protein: CSVEGGPSGTEAFF.

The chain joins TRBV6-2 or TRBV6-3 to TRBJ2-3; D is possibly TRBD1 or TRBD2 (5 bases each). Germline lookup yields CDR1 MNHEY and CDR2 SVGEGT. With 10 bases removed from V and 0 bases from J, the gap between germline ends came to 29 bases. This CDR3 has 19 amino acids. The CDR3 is CANSGIRGRLSTSTDTQYF. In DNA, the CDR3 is TGTGCCAACTCAGGGATCCGGGGTCGCCTTTCCACTAGCACAGATACGCAGTATTTT.

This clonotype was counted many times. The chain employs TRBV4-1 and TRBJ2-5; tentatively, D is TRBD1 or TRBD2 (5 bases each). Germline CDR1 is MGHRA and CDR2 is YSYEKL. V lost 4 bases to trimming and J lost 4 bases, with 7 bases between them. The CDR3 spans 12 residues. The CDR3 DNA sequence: TGCGCCAGCAGCCCAGGGAGAGAGACCCAGTACTTC. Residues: CASSPGRETQYF.

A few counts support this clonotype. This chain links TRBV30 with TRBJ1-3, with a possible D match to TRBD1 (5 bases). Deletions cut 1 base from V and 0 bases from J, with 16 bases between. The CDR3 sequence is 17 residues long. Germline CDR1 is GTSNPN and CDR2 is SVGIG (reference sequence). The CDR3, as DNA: TGTGCCTGGAGTGCCGGGAGGGGCAGCCACTCTGGAAACACCATATATTTT. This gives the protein CAWSAGRGSHSGNTIYF.

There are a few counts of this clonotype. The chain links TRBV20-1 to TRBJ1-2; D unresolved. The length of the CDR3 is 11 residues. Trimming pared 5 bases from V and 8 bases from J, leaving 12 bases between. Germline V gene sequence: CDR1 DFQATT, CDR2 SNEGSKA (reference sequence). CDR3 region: CSAPRIGGYTF. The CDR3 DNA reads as TGCAGTGCTCCCCGGATCGGGGGCTACACCTTC.

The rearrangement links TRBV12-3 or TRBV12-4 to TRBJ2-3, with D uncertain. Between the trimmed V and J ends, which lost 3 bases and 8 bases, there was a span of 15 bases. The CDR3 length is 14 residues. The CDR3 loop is CASSLERDRSTQYF. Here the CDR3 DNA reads TGTGCCAGCAGTTTGGAAAGAGACCGTAGTACGCAGTATTTT.

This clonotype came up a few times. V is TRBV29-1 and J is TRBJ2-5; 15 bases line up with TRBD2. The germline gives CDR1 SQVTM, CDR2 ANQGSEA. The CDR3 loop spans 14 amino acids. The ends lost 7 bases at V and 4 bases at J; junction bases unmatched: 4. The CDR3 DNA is TGCAGCGCGGGACTAGCGGGGGGTGGAGAGACCCAGTACTTC. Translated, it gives CSAGLAGGGETQYF.

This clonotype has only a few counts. The CDR3 nucleotides are TGCGCCAGCAGCTTGCCGGGACTCGCTAGCACAGATACGCAGTATTTT. This translates into CASSLPGLASTDTQYF. V gene TRBV5-1 combines with J gene TRBJ2-3; TRBD2 is a possible D gene (6 bases). The CDR3 contains 16 residues. The V gene lost 1 base and the J gene lost 0 bases, with 12 bases spanning the gap. Germline V gives CDR1 SGHRS, CDR2 YFSETQ.

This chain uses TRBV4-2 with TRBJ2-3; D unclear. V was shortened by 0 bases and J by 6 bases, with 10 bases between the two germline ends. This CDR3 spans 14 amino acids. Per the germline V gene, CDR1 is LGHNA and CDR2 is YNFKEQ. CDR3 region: CASSQDSAKDTQYF. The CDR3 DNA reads TGTGCCAGCAGCCAAGATTCGGCGAAGGATACGCAGTATTTT.

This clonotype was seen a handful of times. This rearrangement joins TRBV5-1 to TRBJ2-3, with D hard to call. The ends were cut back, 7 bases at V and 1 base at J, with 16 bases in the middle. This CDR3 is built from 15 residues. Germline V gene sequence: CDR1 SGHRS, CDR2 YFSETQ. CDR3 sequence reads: CASVPAPSRTDTQYF. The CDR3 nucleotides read TGCGCCAGCGTCCCCGCGCCGAGCCGCACAGATACGCAGTATTTT.

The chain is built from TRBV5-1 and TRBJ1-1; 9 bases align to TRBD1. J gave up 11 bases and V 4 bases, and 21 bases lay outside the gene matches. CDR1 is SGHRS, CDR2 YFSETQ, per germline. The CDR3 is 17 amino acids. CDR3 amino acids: CASSPRGQGAIYATAFF. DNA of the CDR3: TGCGCCAGCAGCCCGAGGGGACAGGGAGCCATTTACGCTACGGCTTTCTTT. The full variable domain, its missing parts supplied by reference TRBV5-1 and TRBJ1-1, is KAGVTQTPRYLIKTRGQQVTLSCSPISGHRSVSWYQQTPGQGLQFLFEYFSETQRNKGNFPGRFSGRQFSNSRSEMNVSTLELGDSALYLCASSPRGQGAIYATAFFGQGTRLTVV.

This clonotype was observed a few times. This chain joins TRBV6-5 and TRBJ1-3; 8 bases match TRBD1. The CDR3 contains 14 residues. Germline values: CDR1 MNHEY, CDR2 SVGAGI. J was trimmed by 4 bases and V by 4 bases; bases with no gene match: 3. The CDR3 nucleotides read TGTGCCAGCAGTTGGGACAGGCGGGGAAACACCATATATTTT. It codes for CASSWDRRGNTIYF.

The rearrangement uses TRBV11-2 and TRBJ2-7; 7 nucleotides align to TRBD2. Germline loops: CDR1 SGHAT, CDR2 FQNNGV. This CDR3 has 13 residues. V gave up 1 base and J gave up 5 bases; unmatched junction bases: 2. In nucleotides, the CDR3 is TGTGCCAGCAGCTTAGCGGGGGGTGACGAGCAGTACGTC. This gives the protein CASSLAGGDEQYV.

The chain's CDR3 is CASSQEWTGGYGYTF. The CDR3 DNA follows: TGTGCCAGCAGCCAAGAATGGACAGGGGGCTATGGCTACACCTTC. The rearrangement links TRBV4-2 to TRBJ1-2; TRBD1 matches 10 bases. This CDR3 contains 15 residues. Trimming at V came to 0 bases and at J to 4 bases, leaving 2 bases not matched to a gene. Germline loops: CDR1 LGHNA, CDR2 YNFKEQ.

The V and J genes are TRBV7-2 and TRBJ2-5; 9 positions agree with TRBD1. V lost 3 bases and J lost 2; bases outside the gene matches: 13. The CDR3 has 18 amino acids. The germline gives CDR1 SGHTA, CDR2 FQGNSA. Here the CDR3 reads CASSFPGGRDREQETQYF. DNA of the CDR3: TGTGCCAGCAGCTTTCCGGGGGGCCGGGACAGGGAACAAGAGACCCAGTACTTC.

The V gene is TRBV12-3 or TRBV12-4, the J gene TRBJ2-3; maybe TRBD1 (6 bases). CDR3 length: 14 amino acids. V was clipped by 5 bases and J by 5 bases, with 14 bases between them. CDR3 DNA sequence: TGTGCCAGCAGTGCGTCGGGACAAGAAGATACGCAGTATTTT. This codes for CASSASGQEDTQYF.

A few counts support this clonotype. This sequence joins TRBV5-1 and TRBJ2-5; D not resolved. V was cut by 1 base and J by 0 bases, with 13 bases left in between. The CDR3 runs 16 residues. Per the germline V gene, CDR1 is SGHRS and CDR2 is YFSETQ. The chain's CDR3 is CASSLKGLPYQETQYF. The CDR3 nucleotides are TGCGCCAGCAGCTTGAAGGGCTTACCGTACCAAGAGACCCAGTACTTC.

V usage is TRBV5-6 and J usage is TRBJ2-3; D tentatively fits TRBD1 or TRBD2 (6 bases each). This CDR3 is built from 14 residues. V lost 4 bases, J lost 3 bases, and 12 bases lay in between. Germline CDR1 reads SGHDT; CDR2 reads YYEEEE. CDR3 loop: CASSPGARTDTQYF. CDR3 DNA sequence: TGTGCCAGCAGCCCGGGGGCGAGGACAGATACGCAGTATTTT.

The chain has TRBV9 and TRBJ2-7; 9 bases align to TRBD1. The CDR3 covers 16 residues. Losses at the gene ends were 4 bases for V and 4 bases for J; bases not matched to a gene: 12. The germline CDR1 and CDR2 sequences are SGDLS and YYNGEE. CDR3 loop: CASSLGEDRGSYEQYF. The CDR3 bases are TGTGCCAGCAGCTTGGGGGAGGACAGGGGCTCATACGAGCAGTACTTC.

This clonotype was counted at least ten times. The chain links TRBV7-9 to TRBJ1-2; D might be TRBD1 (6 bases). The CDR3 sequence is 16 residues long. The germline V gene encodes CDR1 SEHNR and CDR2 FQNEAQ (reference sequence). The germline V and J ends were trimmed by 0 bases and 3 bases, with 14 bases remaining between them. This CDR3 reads CASSLAGQGPDYGYTF. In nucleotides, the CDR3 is TGTGCCAGCAGCTTAGCGGGTCAGGGGCCGGACTATGGCTACACCTTC.

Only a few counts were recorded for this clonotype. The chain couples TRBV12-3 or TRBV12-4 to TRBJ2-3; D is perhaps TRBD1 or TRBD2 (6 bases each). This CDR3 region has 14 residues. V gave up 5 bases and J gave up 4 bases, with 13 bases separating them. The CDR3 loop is CASSLSGAPDTQYF. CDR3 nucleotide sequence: TGTGCCAGCAGTCTTTCGGGGGCACCAGATACGCAGTATTTT.

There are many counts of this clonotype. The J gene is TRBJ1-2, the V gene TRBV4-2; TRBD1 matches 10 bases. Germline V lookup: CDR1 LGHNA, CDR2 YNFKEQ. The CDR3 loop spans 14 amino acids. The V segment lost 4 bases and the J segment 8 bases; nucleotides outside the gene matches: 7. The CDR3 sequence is CASSREGTGDGYTF. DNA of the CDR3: TGTGCCAGCAGCCGAGAAGGGACAGGGGACGGCTACACCTTC.

The DNA of the CDR3 is TGTGCCAGCAGTGATGGGTCGGCTACGCAGTATTTT. This gives the protein CASSDGSATQYF. The V gene is TRBV2, the J gene TRBJ2-3, with no clear D. Per germline, CDR1 SNHLY and CDR2 FYNNEI. Trimming took off 3 bases at V and 8 bases at J, with 9 bases between the two ends. This CDR3 has 12 residues.

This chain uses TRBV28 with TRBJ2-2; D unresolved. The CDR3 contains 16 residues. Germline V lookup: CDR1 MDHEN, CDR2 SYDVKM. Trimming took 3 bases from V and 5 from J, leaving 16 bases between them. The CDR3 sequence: CASSFLGSGTTGELFF. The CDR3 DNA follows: TGTGCCAGCAGTTTTTTGGGTTCGGGTACAACCGGGGAGCTGTTTTTT.

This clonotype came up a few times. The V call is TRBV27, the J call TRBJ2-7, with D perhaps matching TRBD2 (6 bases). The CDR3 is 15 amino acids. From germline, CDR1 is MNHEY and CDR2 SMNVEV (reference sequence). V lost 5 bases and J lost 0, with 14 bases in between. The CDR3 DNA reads TGTGCCAGCAGTACCCTGGACGGGAGCTCCTACGAGCAGTACTTC. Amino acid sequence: CASSTLDGSSYEQYF.

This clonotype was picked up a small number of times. CDR3 amino acids: CAISAGTSGGAIQTQYF. In DNA form, the CDR3 reads TGTGCCATCAGCGCCGGGACTAGCGGGGGGGCCATACAGACCCAGTACTTC. The chain is built from TRBV10-3 and TRBJ2-5; TRBD2 aligns across 16 bases. The V gene end was trimmed by 6 bases and the J gene end by 6 bases; junction bases not matched to a gene: 10. The CDR3 consists of 17 residues. Germline loops: CDR1 ENHRY, CDR2 SYGVKD.